The TCR beta chain described here comes from a study of blood T cell repertoires in COVID-19. Study background: Some COVID-19 samples were acute and others convalescent; all came from the United States, Italy and Spain. Nucleic acid was either cDNA or gDNA, and it came from T cells, B-cell-depleted T cells, or PBMCs.

CDR1 is LGHDT, CDR2 YNNKEL, per germline (reference sequence). The CDR3 spans 12 residues. Trimming cost V 6 bases and J 3 bases, with 9 bases left between them. Original processing notes: Estimation of nucleated cell counts was performed using reference gene primer amplification. Sequencing was performed with immunoSEQ multiplex PCR; in TCRdb, only in-frame clones are kept and a portion is missing. V, J and clone size are taken as reported in that table, and D and trimming were inferred from the DNA itself. The sample comprises 150,000 or so clones, 80% to 90% of which are singletons, and around an eighth rests with the top ten. Seattle patient enrollment occurred during active infection, with longitudinal follow-up thereafter.

The chain employs TRBV3-1 (or the pseudogene TRBV3-2) and TRBJ2-7, with D tentatively TRBD1 (5 bases). The sequenced sample consisted of peripheral blood. The clonotype originates from a young man with COVID-19, enrolled during active disease. The CDR3 here is CASSPQGYEQYF. In DNA, the CDR3 is TGTGCCAGCAGTCCTCAGGGCTACGAGCAGTACTTC.